The entry below describes one T cell receptor beta chain. What it binds is unknown. The junction does not match germline at one end; this may be a read error. Germline assignment: CDR1 MNHEY and CDR2 SVGAGI. The CDR3 sequence is 14 residues long. This sample is drawn from a study of tumor-infiltrating lymphocytes in primary liver carcinoma. Study at large: Each of the growths was stage T1-T3 N0M0, extending about 4.2 to 11 cm across. The study's findings and limits: Tumor specimens were characterized by a significantly higher top-250-clone fraction than blood (p = 0.039).

Both RNA and DNA were isolated together from about 20-30 mg of bulk tissue that had not been sorted. Among the patients, all had chronic HBV infection and none had been treated. Tumors were each sampled at five separate regions. cDNA specific to TCR beta was made from around 450 ng of total RNA, with a constant-region primer employed for priming. Libraries covering TCR beta were generated through three nested multiplex PCR rounds (using a slightly modified ARM-PCR). Forward primers for TRBV1-TRBV30 and a C-beta reverse primer served the first two PCR rounds, at about 11 cycles each. TCRdb re-analysed the multiplex PCR reads in MiXCR, keeping a single row per CDR3 protein. The table has about 54,000 distinct CDR3 sequences, about 68% seen once.

The sequencing sample was made of liver tumor tissue from sampling region 2. As for subset: tumor region T2, inferior pole. This chain connects TRBV6-5 to TRBJ2-7; possibly TRBD1 or TRBD2 for D (5 bases each). This sequence originates from a man aged 40-50 years with primary liver carcinoma and hepatitis B virus infection. The CDR3 sequence: CACSYTETRDERYF. CDR3 sequence (DNA): TGTGCCTGCAGTTACACCGAAACAAGGGACGAGCGGTACTTC.